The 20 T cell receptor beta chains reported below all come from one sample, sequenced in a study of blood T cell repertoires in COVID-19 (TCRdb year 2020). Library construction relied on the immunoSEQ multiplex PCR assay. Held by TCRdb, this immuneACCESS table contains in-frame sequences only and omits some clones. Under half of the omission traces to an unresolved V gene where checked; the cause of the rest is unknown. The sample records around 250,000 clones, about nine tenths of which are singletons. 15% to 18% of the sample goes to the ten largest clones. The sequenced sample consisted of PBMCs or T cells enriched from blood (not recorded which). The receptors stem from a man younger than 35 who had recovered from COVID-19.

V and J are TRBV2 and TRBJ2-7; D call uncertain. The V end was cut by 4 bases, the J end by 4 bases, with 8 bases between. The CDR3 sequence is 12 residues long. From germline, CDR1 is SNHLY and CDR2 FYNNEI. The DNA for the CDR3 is TGTGCCAGCAGTGCACAGATATACGAGCAGTACTTC. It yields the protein CASSAQIYEQYF.

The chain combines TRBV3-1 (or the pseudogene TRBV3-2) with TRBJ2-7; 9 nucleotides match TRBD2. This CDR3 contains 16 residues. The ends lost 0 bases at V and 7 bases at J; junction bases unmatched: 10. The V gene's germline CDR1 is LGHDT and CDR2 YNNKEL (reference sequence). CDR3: CASSQEGREGYREQYF. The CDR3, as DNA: TGTGCCAGCAGCCAAGAAGGGCGGGAGGGTTATAGGGAGCAGTACTTC.

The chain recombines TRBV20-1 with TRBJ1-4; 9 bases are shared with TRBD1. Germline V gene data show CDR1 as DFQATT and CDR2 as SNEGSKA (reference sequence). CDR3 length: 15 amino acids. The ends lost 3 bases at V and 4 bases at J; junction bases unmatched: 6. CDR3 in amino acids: CSASRQGGRNEKLFF. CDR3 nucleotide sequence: TGCAGTGCTAGTCGACAGGGGGGTCGTAATGAAAAACTGTTTTTT.

CDR3 in amino acids: CASSPRQGVWGSSGNTIYF. The CDR3 nucleotides are TGTGCCAGCTCACCACGCCAGGGTGTGTGGGGAAGCTCTGGAAACACCATATATTTT. The rearrangement uses TRBV18 and TRBJ1-3; tentatively, D is TRBD1 (5 bases). The length of the CDR3 is 19 residues. The V and J ends lost 1 base and 0 bases respectively, with 19 bases between them. Germline CDR1 KGHSH, CDR2 LQKENI.

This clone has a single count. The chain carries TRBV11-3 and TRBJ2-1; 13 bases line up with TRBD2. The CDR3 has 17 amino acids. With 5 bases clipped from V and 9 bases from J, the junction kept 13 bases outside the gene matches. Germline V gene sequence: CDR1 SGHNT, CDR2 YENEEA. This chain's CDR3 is CASSPGLAGSRWTEQFF. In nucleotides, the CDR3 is TGTGCCAGCAGCCCGGGACTAGCGGGATCCAGATGGACTGAGCAGTTCTTC.

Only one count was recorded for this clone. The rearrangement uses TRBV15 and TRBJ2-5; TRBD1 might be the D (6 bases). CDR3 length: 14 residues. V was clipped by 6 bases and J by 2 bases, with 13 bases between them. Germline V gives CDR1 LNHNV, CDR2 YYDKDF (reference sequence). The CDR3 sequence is CATREQGEQETQYF. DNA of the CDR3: TGTGCCACCAGAGAACAGGGAGAGCAAGAGACCCAGTACTTC. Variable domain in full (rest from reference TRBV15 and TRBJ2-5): DAMVIQNPRYQVTQFGKPVTLSCSQTLNHNVMYWYQQKSSQAPKLLFHYYDKDFNNEADTPDNFQSRRPNTSFCFLDIRSPGLGDTAMYLCATREQGEQETQYFGPGTRLLVL.

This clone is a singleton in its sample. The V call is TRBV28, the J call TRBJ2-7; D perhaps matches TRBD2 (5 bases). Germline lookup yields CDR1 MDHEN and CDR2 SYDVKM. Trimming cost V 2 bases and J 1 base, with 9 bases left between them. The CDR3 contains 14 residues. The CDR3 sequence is CASSLESGSYEQYF. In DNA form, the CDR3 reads TGTGCCAGCAGTTTAGAAAGCGGTTCCTACGAGCAGTACTTC.

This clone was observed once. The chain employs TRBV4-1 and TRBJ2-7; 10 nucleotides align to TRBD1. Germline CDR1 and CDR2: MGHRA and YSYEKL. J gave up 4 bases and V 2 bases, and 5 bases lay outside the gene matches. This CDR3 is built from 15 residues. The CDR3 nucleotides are TGCGCCAGCAGCCAACAGCGGACAGGGGGGTACGAGCAGTACTTC. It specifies CASSQQRTGGYEQYF.

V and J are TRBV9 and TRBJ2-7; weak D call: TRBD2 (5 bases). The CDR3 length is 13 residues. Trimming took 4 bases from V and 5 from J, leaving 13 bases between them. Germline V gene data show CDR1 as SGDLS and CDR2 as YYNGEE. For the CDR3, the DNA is TGTGCCAGCAGCCCCGGGGTTCTCCACGAGCAGTACTTC. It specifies CASSPGVLHEQYF.

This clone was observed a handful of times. The CDR3 sequence is CASSIGTGVANRETQYF. The CDR3 coding sequence is TGTGCCAGTAGTATAGGGACAGGGGTGGCCAACCGAGAGACCCAGTACTTC. This chain links TRBV19 with TRBJ2-5; 9 nucleotides align to TRBD1. The V gene's germline CDR1 is LNHDA and CDR2 SQIVND (reference sequence). The V segment lost 1 base and the J segment 4 bases; nucleotides outside the gene matches: 10. This CDR3 has 17 amino acids. The full variable domain, rest sourced from reference TRBV19 and TRBJ2-5, is DGGITQSPKYLFRKEGQNVTLSCEQNLNHDAMYWYRQDPGQGLRLIYYSQIVNDFQKGDIAEGYSVSREKKESFPLTVTSAQKNPTAFYLCASSIGTGVANRETQYFGPGTRLLVL.

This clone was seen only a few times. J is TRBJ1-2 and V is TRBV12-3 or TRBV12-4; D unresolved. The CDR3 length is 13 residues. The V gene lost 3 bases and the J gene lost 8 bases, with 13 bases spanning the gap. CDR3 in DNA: TGTGCCAGCAGTTTTAGCCGAAAGGAAGGCTACACCTTC. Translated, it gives CASSFSRKEGYTF.

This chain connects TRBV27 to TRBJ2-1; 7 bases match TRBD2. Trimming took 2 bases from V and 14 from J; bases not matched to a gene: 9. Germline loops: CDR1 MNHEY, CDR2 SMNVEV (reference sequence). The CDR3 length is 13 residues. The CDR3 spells CASSLVGGVGEFF. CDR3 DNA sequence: TGTGCCAGCAGTTTAGTGGGAGGGGTTGGGGAGTTCTTC.

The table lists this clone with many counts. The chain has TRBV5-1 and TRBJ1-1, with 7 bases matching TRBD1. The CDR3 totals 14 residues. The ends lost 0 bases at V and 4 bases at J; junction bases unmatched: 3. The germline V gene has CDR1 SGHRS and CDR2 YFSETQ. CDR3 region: CASSLASGGTEAFF. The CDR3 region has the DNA TGCGCCAGCAGCTTGGCCTCAGGGGGCACTGAAGCTTTCTTT.

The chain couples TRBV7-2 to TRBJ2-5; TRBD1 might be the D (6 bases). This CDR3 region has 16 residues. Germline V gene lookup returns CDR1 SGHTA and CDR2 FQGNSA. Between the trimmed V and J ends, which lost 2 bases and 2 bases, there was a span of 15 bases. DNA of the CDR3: TGTGCCAGCAGCTTATTCCCCAGGGGCGTTCAAGAGACCCAGTACTTC. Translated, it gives CASSLFPRGVQETQYF.

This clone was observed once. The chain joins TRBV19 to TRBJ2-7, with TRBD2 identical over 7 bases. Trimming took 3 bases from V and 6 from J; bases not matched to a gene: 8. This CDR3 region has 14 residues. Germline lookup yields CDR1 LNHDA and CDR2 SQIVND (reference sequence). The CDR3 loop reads CASSILGAGFEQYF. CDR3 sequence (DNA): TGTGCCAGTAGTATCCTGGGAGCGGGATTCGAGCAGTACTTC.

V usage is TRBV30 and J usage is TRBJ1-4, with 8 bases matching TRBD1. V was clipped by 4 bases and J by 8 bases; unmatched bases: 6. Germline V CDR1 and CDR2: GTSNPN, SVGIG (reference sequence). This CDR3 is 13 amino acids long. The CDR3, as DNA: TGTGCCTGGAACGGACAGGGTTTCGAAAAACTGTTTTTT. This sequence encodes CAWNGQGFEKLFF.

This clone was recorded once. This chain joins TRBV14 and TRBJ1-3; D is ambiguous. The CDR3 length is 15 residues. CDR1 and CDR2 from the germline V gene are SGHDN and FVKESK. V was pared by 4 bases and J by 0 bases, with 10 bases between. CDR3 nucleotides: TGTGCCAGCAGCCGAGGCGGGTTCTCTGGAAACACCATATATTTT. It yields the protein CASSRGGFSGNTIYF.

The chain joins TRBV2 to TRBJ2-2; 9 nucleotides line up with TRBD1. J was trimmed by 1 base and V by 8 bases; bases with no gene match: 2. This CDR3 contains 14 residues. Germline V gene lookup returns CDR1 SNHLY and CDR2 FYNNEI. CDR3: CASRDRENTGELFF. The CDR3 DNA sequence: TGTGCCAGCCGGGACAGGGAGAACACCGGGGAGCTGTTTTTT.

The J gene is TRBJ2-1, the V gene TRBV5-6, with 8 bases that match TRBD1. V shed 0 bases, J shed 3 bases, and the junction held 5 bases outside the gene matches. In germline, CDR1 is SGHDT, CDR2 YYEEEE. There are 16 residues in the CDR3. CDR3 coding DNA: TGTGCCAGCAGCTTGGCCTTACAGGGGGTCTACAATGAGCAGTTCTTC. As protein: CASSLALQGVYNEQFF.

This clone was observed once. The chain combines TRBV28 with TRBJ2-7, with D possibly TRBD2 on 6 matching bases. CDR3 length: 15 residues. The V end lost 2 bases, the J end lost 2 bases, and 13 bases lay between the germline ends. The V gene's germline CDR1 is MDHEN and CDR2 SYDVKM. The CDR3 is CASSLIGSRAYEQYF. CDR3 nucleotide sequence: TGTGCCAGCAGTTTAATCGGGAGTCGGGCCTACGAGCAGTACTTC.